This T cell receptor beta chain was sequenced in a study of T cells after somatic rescue of genetic block. CDR1 and CDR2 from the germline V gene are SGHAT and FQNNGV. This CDR3 region has 16 residues. V lost 1 base, J lost 0 bases, and 13 bases lay in between. Clones were read by immunoSEQ multiplex PCR, and TCRdb kept only the in-frame ones, dropping some. The table shows about 88,000 clones, with around 89% occurring only once. The sequence was collected from a woman between 18 and 30 years old. The chain is built from TRBV11-2 and TRBJ2-7; weak D call: TRBD2 (6 bases). Sequencing was done on a sample of peripheral blood mononuclear cells (PBMCs). Written as DNA, the CDR3 is TGTGCCAGCAGCTTAGTGTCAGGAGGGGCCTCCTACGAGCAGTACTTC. It encodes CASSLVSGGASYEQYF. Full variable domain (remainder filled in from reference TRBV11-2 and TRBJ2-7): EAGVAQSPRYKIIEKRQSVAFWCNPISGHATLYWYQQILGQGPKLLIQFQNNGVVDDSQLPKDRFSAERLKGVDSTLKIQPAKLEDSAVYLCASSLVSGGASYEQYFGPGTRLTVT.